These 20 T cell receptor beta chains came from one sample sequenced in a study of T cells expressing NK-cell markers. One entry per CDR3 protein, without DNA, is what TCRdb gives after re-calling the 5' RACE reads. The data show about 260,000 distinct CDR3 sequences, and the top ten clones hold more than 3.5%. Sequencing input: blood T cells: a sorted CD56 or NKG2C T cell subset, CD4+ or CD8+ T cells, or bulk PBMC T cells (not recorded which). These receptors were obtained from a woman between 18 and 75 years old in good health.

The chain recombines TRBV28 with TRBJ1-5; the TCRdb call, TRBD1, lacks DNA for checking. The CDR3 spans 11 residues. Germline CDR1 and CDR2: MDHEN and SYDVKM. CDR3 sequence: CASQGGQPQHF.

The CDR3 reads CASHTSASRNEQFF. The chain carries TRBV6-2 or TRBV6-3 and TRBJ2-1; TCRdb outputs TRBD2, but without DNA this stays unchecked. The germline V gene encodes CDR1 MNHEY and CDR2 SVGEGT. The CDR3 loop spans 14 amino acids.

This chain uses TRBV29-1 with TRBJ2-3; TCRdb designates TRBD2, a call that cannot be tested without DNA. Germline-derived CDR1 and CDR2 are SQVTM and ANQGSEA. CDR3 length: 15 amino acids. CDR3 region: CSVVRISGAKDTQYF.

The chain recombines TRBV20-1 with TRBJ2-1; TCRdb names TRBD1, which stays unverified in the absence of DNA. CDR3 length: 12 amino acids. From germline, CDR1 is DFQATT and CDR2 SNEGSKA (reference sequence). CDR3 residues: CSAFYTGTGQFF.

The chain combines TRBV20-1 with TRBJ2-5; the TRBD1 assignment by TCRdb is unverifiable without DNA. The CDR3 runs 15 residues. Germline CDR1 is DFQATT and CDR2 is SNEGSKA (reference sequence). The CDR3 sequence is CSARATGQSQETQYF.

The CDR3 spells CASSQVGVGANVLTF. The chain combines TRBV3-1 with TRBJ2-6; absent DNA, TCRdb's TRBD1 call cannot be checked. Germline values: CDR1 LGHDT, CDR2 YNNKEL (reference sequence). This CDR3 spans 15 amino acids.

This rearrangement joins TRBV12-3 or TRBV12-4 to TRBJ2-3; the D gene TCRdb calls, TRBD1, cannot be checked with no DNA. The CDR3 totals 16 residues. The CDR3 sequence: CASSFNTGGRSDTQYF.

CDR3 region: CASSKGGRLDEQYF. The chain uses TRBV2 and TRBJ2-7; TCRdb gives TRBD1 as the D gene, but with no DNA this cannot be confirmed. This CDR3 comprises 14 residues. CDR1 is SNHLY and CDR2 is FYNNEI in the germline V gene.

The chain uses TRBV5-1 and TRBJ2-2. Germline V gene sequence: CDR1 SGHRS, CDR2 YFSETQ. The CDR3 contains 15 residues. The CDR3 here is CASSEWGTDTGELFF.

This rearrangement joins TRBV19 to TRBJ2-5. CDR3 length: 15 residues. Germline V gene data show CDR1 as LNHDA and CDR2 as SQIVND (reference sequence). The CDR3 spells CASSIRGSQAETQYF.

V usage is TRBV28 and J usage is TRBJ1-3; as DNA is missing, the TRBD1 call by TCRdb cannot be tested. There are 12 residues in the CDR3. Germline V lookup: CDR1 MDHEN, CDR2 SYDVKM. The CDR3 reads CASRGQKDTIYF.

The chain joins TRBV20-1 to TRBJ1-2. This CDR3 has 11 amino acids. Germline V lookup: CDR1 DFQATT, CDR2 SNEGSKA (reference sequence). The CDR3: CSAREDYGYTF.

This chain joins TRBV24-1 and TRBJ2-3. Per the germline V gene, CDR1 is KGHDR and CDR2 is SFDVKD. The CDR3 runs to 13 residues. CDR3 sequence reads: CATSDLGTDTQYF.

The chain links TRBV5-1 to TRBJ2-3; TCRdb picks TRBD2, but there is no DNA to check that call. Germline V CDR1 and CDR2: SGHRS, YFSETQ. This CDR3 region has 15 residues. CDR3 loop: CASSLLAGTTDTQYF.

J is TRBJ1-2 and V is TRBV12-3 or TRBV12-4; the TRBD1 assignment by TCRdb is unverifiable without DNA. The CDR3 totals 14 residues. CDR3 sequence reads: CASTGVGAAYGYTF.

The V gene is TRBV5-6, the J gene TRBJ2-7. In germline, CDR1 is SGHDT, CDR2 YYEEEE. This CDR3 comprises 13 residues. CDR3 residues: CASSLLSSYEQYF.

The chain joins TRBV5-1 to TRBJ2-2; TCRdb names TRBD1, which stays unverified in the absence of DNA. The CDR3 is 17 residues long. The germline V gene has CDR1 SGHRS and CDR2 YFSETQ. Here the CDR3 reads CASVGGHSPTNTGELFF.

The rearrangement joins TRBV10-3 to TRBJ1-1; TCRdb indicates TRBD1, and absent DNA this call remains unverified. Germline V gene data show CDR1 as ENHRY and CDR2 as SYGVKD. The CDR3 loop spans 16 amino acids. The CDR3 protein is CAISEGQGARNTEAFF.

The rearrangement joins TRBV5-1 to TRBJ2-1. Germline V CDR1 and CDR2: SGHRS, YFSETQ. The CDR3 length is 14 residues. This CDR3 is CASSLEGRVNEQFF.

The chain carries TRBV29-1 and TRBJ1-4. Germline CDR1 reads SQVTM; CDR2 reads ANQGSEA. The CDR3 consists of 13 residues. The CDR3 loop is CSVLGGTNEKLFF. Drawing the rest from reference TRBV29-1 and TRBJ1-4, the complete variable domain is SAVISQKPSRDICQRGTSLTIQCQVDSQVTMMFWYRQQPGQSLTLIATANQGSEATYESGFVIDKFPISRPNLTFSTLTVSNMSPEDSSIYLCSVLGGTNEKLFFGSGTQLSVL.